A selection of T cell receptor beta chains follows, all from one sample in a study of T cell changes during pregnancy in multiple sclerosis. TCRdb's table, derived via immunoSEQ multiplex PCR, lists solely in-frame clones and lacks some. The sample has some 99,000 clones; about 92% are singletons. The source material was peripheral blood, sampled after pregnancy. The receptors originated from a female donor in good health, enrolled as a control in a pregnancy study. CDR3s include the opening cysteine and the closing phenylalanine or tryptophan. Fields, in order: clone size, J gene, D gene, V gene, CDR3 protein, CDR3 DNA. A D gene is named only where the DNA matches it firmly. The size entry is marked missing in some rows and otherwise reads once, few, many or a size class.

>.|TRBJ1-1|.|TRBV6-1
CASGRLNTEAFF
TGTGCCAGCGGCAGATTGAACACTGAAGCTTTCTTT
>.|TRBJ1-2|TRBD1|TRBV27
CASSPGTATNYGYTF
TGTGCCAGCAGTCCCGGGACAGCGACTAACTATGGCTACACCTTC
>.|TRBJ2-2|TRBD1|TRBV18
CASSVGTASTGELFF
TGTGCCAGCTCCGTTGGGACAGCAAGCACCGGGGAGCTGTTTTTT
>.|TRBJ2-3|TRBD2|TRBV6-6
CASSYRGGRGTDTQYF
TGTGCCAGCAGTTACCGTGGCGGGAGAGGGACAGATACGCAGTATTTT
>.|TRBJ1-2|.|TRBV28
CAAGKDGGNYGYTF
TGTGCCGCCGGGAAGGACGGAGGCAACTATGGCTACACCTTC
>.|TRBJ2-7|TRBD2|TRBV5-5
CASSQSGGRYEQYF
TGTGCCAGCAGCCAGAGCGGGGGGCGGTACGAGCAGTACTTC
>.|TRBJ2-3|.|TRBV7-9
CASSLANPSRYAQYF
TGTGCCAGCAGCTTAGCGAACCCTTCTAGATATGCGCAGTATTTT
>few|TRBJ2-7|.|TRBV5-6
CASSRDFYEQYF
TGTGCCAGCAGCCGGGACTTTTACGAGCAGTACTTC
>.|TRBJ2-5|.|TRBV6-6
CASRGGFAGEETQYF
TGTGCCAGCAGAGGGGGATTCGCGGGGGAAGAGACCCAGTACTTC
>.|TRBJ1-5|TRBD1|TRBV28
CASSYPGQGGQPQHF
TGTGCCAGCAGCTACCCGGGACAGGGGGGTCAGCCCCAGCATTTT
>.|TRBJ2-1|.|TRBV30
CASKSGTNSYNEQFF
TGTGCCTCCAAATCCGGGACAAACTCCTACAATGAGCAGTTCTTC
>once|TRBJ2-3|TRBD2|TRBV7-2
CASSFLWTSGGASTDTQYF
TGTGCCAGCAGCTTCCTCTGGACTAGCGGGGGGGCCAGCACAGATACGCAGTATTTT
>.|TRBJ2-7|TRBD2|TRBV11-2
CASSSLSGDAYEQYF
TGTGCCAGCAGCTCCCTTAGCGGGGATGCCTACGAGCAGTACTTC
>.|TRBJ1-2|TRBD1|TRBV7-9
CASLTGGDYGYTF
TGTGCCAGCTTGACAGGGGGCGACTATGGCTACACCTTC
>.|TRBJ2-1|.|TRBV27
CASSLIFTGSSYNEQFF
TGTGCCAGCAGTTTAATTTTTACGGGTAGCTCCTACAATGAGCAGTTCTTC
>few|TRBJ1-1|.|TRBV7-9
CASSLLKGEAFF
TGTGCCAGCAGCTTACTCAAGGGGGAAGCTTTCTTT
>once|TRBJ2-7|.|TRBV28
CASSPGLTSYEQYF
TGTGCCAGCAGTCCCGGACTAACCTCCTACGAGCAGTACTTC
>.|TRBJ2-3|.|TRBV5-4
CASSFPLAADTQYF
TGTGCCAGCAGCTTTCCCCTAGCTGCAGATACGCAGTATTTT
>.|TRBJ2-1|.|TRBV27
CASRRGGYNEQFF
TGTGCCAGCAGGAGGGGGGGCTACAATGAGCAGTTCTTC
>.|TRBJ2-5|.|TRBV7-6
CASSFDSEETQYF
TGTGCCAGCAGCTTCGACTCTGAAGAGACCCAGTACTTC
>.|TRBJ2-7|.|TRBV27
CASSLTGSYEQYF
TGTGCCAGCAGTTTAACTGGTTCCTACGAGCAGTACTTC
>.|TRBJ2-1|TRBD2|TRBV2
CASSDTSGGYNEQFF
TGTGCCAGCAGTGACACTAGCGGGGGTTACAATGAGCAGTTCTTC
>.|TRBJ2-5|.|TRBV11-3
CASSYRSGWGQETQYF
TGTGCCAGCAGCTATAGATCTGGTTGGGGGCAGGAGACCCAGTACTTC
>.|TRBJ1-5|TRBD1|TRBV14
CASSRFKQGGSNQPQHF
TGTGCCAGCAGCCGGTTCAAACAGGGGGGCAGCAATCAGCCCCAGCATTTT
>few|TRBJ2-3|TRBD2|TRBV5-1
CASSPGLAGAGDTQYF
TGCGCCAGCAGCCCGGGACTAGCGGGGGCGGGCGATACGCAGTATTTT
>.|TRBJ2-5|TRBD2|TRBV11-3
CASSLSGGVLETQYF
TGTGCCAGCAGCTTGAGTGGGGGGGTCTTGGAGACCCAGTACTTC
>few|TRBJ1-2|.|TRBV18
CASSPQGLDGYTF
TGTGCCAGCTCACCACAGGGGTTGGATGGCTACACCTTC
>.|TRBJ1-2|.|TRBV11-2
CASSLAGGDGYTF
TGTGCCAGCAGCTTAGCTGGGGGCGATGGCTACACCTTC
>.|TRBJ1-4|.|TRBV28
CASSFLQVTTNEKLFF
TGTGCCAGCAGTTTTCTACAGGTTACAACTAATGAAAAACTGTTTTTT
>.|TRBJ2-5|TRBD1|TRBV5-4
CASSSTGEEETQYF
TGTGCCAGCAGCTCGACAGGGGAGGAGGAGACCCAGTACTTC
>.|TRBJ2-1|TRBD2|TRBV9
CASSVRTSGGIYNEQFF
TGTGCCAGCAGCGTGCGGACTAGCGGGGGAATCTACAATGAGCAGTTCTTC